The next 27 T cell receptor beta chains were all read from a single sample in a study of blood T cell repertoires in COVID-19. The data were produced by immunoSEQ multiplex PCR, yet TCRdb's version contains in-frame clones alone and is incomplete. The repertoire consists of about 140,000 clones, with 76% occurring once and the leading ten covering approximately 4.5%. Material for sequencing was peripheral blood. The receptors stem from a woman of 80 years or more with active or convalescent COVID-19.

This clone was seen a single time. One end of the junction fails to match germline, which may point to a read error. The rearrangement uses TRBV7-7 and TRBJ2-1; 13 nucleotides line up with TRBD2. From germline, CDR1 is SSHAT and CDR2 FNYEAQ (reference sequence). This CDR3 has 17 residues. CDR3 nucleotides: TGTGCTAGCAGCTTACTGACTAGCGGGGGGCCTTACAATGAGCAGTTCTTC. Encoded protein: CASSLLTSGGPYNEQFF.

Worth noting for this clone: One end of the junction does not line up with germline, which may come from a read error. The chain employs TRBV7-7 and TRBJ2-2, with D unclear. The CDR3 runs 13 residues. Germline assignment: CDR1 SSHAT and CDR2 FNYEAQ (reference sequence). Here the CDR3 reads CASSLDGGGELFF. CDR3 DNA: TGTGCTAGCAGCTTAGATGGCGGAGGGGAGCTGTTTTTT.

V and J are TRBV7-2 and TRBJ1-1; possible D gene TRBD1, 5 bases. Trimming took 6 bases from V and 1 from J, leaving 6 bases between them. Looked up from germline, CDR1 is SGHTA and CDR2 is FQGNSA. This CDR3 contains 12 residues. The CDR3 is CASRGPNTEAFF. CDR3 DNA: TGTGCCAGCAGGGGGCCGAACACTGAAGCTTTCTTT.

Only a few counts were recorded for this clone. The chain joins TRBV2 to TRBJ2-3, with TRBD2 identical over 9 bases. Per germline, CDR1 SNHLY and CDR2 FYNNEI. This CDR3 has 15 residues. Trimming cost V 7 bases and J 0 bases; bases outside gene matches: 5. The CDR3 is CASTSGESSTDTQYF. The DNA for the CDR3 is TGTGCCAGCACTAGCGGGGAGTCTAGCACAGATACGCAGTATTTT.

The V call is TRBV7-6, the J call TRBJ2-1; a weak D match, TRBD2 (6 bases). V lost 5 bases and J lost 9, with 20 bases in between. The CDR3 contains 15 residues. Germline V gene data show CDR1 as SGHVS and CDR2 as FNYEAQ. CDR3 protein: CASSPGGSMRGEQFF. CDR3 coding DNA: TGTGCCAGCAGCCCCGGAGGGTCGATGCGCGGTGAGCAGTTCTTC.

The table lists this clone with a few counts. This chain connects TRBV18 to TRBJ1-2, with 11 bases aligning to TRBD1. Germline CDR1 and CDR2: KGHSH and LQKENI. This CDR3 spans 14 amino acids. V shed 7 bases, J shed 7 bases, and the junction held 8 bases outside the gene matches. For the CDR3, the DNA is TGTGCCAGCTATCGGACAGGGGGCGCTTCTGGCTACACCTTC. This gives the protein CASYRTGGASGYTF.

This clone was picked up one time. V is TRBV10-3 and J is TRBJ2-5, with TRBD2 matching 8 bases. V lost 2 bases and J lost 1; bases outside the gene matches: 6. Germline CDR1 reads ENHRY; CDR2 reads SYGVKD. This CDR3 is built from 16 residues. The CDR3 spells CAISETSGGSQETQYF. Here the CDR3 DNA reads TGTGCCATCAGTGAGACCAGCGGGGGCAGCCAAGAGACCCAGTACTTC.

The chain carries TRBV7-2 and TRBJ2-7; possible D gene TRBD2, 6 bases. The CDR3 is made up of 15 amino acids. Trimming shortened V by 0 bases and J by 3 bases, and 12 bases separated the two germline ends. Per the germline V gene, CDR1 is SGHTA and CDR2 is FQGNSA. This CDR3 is CASSLAPSVGYEQYF. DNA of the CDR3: TGTGCCAGCAGCTTAGCGCCTAGCGTCGGCTACGAGCAGTACTTC.

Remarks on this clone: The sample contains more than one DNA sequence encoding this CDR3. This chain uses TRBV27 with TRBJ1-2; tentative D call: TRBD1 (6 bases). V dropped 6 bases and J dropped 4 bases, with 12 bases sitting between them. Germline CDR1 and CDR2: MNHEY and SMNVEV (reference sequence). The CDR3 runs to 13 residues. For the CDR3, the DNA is TGTGCCAGCAGCATACAGGGTTCCTATGGCTACACCTTC. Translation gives CASSIQGSYGYTF.

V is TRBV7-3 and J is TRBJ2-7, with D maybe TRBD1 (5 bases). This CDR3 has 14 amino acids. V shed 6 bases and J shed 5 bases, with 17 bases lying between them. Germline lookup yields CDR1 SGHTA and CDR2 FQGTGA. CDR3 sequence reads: CASRIQVDPDEQYF. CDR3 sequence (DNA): TGTGCCAGCAGGATACAGGTGGACCCCGACGAGCAGTACTTC.

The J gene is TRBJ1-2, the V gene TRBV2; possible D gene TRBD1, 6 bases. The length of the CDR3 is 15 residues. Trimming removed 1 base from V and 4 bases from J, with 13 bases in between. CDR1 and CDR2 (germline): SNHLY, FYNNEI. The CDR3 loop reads CASSEEQGRLYGYTF. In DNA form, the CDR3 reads TGTGCCAGCAGTGAAGAACAGGGTCGACTCTATGGCTACACCTTC.

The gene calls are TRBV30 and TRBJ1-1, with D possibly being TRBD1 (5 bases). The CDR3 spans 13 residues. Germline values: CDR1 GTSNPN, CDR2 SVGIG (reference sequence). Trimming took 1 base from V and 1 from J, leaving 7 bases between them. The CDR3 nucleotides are TGTGCCTGGAGTGCAGGACAGAACACTGAAGCTTTCTTT. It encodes CAWSAGQNTEAFF.

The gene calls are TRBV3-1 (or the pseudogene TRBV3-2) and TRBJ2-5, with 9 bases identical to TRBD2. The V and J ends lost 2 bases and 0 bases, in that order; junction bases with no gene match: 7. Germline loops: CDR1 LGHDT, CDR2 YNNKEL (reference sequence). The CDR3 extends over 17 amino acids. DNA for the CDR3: TGTGCCAGCAGCCAAACTCTAGCGGGGTTGTACCAAGAGACCCAGTACTTC. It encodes CASSQTLAGLYQETQYF.

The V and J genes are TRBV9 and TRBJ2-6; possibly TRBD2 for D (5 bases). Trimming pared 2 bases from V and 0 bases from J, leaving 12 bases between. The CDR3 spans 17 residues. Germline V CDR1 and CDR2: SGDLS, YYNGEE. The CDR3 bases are TGTGCCAGCAGCGTTGTTGGAGGAGTCTCTGGGGCCAACGTCCTGACTTTC. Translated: CASSVVGGVSGANVLTF.

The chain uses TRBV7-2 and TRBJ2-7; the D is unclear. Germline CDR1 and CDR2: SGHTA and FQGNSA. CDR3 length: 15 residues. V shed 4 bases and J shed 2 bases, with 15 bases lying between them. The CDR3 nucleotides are TGTGCCAGCAGCTCAAGCATAGCCAGCACCTACGAGCAGTACTTC. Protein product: CASSSSIASTYEQYF. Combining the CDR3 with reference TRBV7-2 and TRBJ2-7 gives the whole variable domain GAGVSQSPSNKVTEKGKDVELRCDPISGHTALYWYRQSLGQGLEFLIYFQGNSAPDKSGLPSDRFSAERTGGSVSTLTIQRTQQEDSAVYLCASSSSIASTYEQYFGPGTRLTVT.

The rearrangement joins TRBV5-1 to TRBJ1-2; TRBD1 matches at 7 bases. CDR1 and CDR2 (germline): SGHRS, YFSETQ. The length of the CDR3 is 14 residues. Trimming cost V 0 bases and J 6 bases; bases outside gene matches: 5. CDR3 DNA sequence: TGCGCCAGCAGCTTGGGGGACAGTCATGATGGCTACACCTTC. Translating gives CASSLGDSHDGYTF.

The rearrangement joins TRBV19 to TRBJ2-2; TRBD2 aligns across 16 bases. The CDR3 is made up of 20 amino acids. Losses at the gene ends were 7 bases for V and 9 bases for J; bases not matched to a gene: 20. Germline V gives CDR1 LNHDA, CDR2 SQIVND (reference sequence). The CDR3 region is CASTPRGTSGGANPRRELFF. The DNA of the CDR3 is TGTGCCAGTACTCCCCGTGGGACTAGCGGGGGGGCAAACCCAAGAAGGGAGCTGTTTTTT.

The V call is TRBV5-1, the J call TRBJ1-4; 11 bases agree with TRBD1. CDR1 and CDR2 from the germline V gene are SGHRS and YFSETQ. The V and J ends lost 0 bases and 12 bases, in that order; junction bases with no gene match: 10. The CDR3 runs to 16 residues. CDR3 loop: CASSLDGPGQGVELFF. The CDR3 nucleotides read TGCGCCAGCAGCTTGGATGGCCCGGGACAGGGGGTGGAACTGTTTTTT.

CDR3 DNA: TGTGCCAGCAGCCCCTACAGGGGGCTGGGGTCACCCCTCCACTTT. Its translation is CASSPYRGLGSPLHF. This chain joins TRBV7-8 and TRBJ1-6; 9 bases are a match to TRBD1. V lost 5 bases to trimming and J lost 10 bases; unmatched junction nucleotides: 9. CDR3 length: 15 residues. CDR1 and CDR2 from the germline V gene are SGHVS and FQNEAQ.

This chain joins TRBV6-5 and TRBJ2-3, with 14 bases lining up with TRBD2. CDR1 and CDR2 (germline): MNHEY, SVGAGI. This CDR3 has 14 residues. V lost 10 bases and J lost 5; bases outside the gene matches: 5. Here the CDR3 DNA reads TGTGCCACGGGACTAGCGGGGGTTATAGATACGCAGTATTTT. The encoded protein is CATGLAGVIDTQYF.

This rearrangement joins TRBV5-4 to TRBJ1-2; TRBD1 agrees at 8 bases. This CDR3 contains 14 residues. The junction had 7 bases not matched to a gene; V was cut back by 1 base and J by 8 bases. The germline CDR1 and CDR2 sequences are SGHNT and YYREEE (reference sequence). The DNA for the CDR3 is TGTGCCAGCAGCTTGAGGACAGGGCTTTGGGGCTACACCTTC. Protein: CASSLRTGLWGYTF.

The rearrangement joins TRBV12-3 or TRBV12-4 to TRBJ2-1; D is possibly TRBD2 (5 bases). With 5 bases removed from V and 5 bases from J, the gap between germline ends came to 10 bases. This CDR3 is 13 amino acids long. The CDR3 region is CASSRLPNNEQFF. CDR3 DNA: TGTGCCAGCAGTCGACTACCTAACAATGAGCAGTTCTTC.

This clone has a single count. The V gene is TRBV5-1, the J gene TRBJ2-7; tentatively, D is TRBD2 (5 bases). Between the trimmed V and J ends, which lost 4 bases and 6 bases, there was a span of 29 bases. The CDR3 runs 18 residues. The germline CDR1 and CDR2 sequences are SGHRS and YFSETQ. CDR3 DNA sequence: TGCGCCAGCAGCCCCCCCGCCGACCCCGGGAAGCTGGCCCTCGAGCAGTACTTC. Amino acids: CASSPPADPGKLALEQYF.

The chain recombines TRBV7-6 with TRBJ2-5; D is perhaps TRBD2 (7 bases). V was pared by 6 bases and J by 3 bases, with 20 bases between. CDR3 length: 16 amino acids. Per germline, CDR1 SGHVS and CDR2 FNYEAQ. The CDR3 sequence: CASRRAGGPRKETQYF. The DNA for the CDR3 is TGTGCCAGCAGACGAGCCGGGGGGCCCCGTAAAGAGACCCAGTACTTC.

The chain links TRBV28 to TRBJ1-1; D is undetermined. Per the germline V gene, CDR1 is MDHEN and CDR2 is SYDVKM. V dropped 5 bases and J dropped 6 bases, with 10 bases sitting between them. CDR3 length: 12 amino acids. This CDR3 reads CASSPGISEAFF. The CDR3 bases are TGTGCCAGCAGTCCCGGGATTTCTGAAGCTTTCTTT.

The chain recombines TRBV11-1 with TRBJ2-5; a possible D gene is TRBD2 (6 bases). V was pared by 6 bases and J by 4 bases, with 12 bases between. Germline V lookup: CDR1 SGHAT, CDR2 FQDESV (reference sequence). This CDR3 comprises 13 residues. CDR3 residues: CASSQPGGETQYF. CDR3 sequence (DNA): TGTGCCAGCAGTCAACCCGGGGGAGAGACCCAGTACTTC.

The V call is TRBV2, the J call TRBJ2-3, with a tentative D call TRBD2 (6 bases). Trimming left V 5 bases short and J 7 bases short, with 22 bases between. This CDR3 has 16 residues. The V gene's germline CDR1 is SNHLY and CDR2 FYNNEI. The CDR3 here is CASSFRGGRTLNTQYF. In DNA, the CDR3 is TGTGCCAGCAGTTTCCGGGGAGGTAGGACTCTAAATACGCAGTATTTT.